A single sample is the source of the 13 T cell receptor beta chains below, sequenced in a study of blood T cell repertoires in COVID-19. Sequenced by immunoSEQ multiplex PCR; TCRdb stores in-frame clones only, minus some. In the table there are about 36,000 clones, around three quarters of which are singletons. The source material was peripheral blood. The receptors derive from a man between 60 and 75 years old with active COVID-19.

The rearrangement links TRBV24-1 to TRBJ2-1; 7 bases agree with TRBD2. The length of the CDR3 is 15 residues. Losses at the gene ends were 1 base for V and 8 bases for J; bases not matched to a gene: 7. The V gene's germline CDR1 is KGHDR and CDR2 SFDVKD. In DNA form, the CDR3 reads TGTGCCACCAGTGATTTCCAGCGGGGCGAGGATGAGCAGTTCTTC. Amino acid sequence: CATSDFQRGEDEQFF.

This clone was seen only once. The chain is built from TRBV14 and TRBJ2-3, with TRBD2 matching 12 bases. With 5 bases clipped from V and 3 bases from J, the junction kept 6 bases outside the gene matches. Per germline, CDR1 SGHDN and CDR2 FVKESK. The CDR3 is 16 amino acids. DNA of the CDR3: TGTGCCAGCAGCTCACTAGCGGGAGGATTAACAGATACGCAGTATTTT. Its protein product is CASSSLAGGLTDTQYF.

This clone was found a few times. The chain has TRBV7-9 and TRBJ2-7; a weak D match, TRBD2 (6 bases). V was pared by 2 bases and J by 2 bases, with 13 bases between. This CDR3 is 15 amino acids long. The germline gives CDR1 SEHNR, CDR2 FQNEAQ (reference sequence). CDR3 coding DNA: TGTGCCAGCAGCTTACAGGGCGGGGCACCCTACGAGCAGTACTTC. The encoded protein is CASSLQGGAPYEQYF.

This chain uses TRBV6-5 with TRBJ1-2; D uncertain. The CDR3 is made up of 15 amino acids. Trimming took 0 bases from V and 7 from J, leaving 15 bases between them. Germline V gene data show CDR1 as MNHEY and CDR2 as SVGAGI. The CDR3 is CASSYSPGKGGGYTF. CDR3 DNA: TGTGCCAGCAGTTACTCTCCCGGTAAAGGCGGTGGCTACACCTTC.

The V call is TRBV7-2, the J call TRBJ2-3; TRBD1 agrees at 8 bases. V shed 0 bases and J 0 bases; nucleotides not matched to a gene: 14. CDR1 and CDR2 from the germline V gene are SGHTA and FQGNSA. The CDR3 is made up of 20 amino acids. The CDR3 bases are TGTGCCAGCAGCTTAGCGCGGGGACAGGAGCTTCAACCTAGCACAGATACGCAGTATTTT. As protein: CASSLARGQELQPSTDTQYF.

A few counts support this clone. The V gene is TRBV10-3, the J gene TRBJ1-2, with a weak D call TRBD1 (6 bases). Germline CDR1 is ENHRY and CDR2 is SYGVKD. Trimming cost V 2 bases and J 6 bases, with 13 bases left between them. The CDR3 is 14 residues long. CDR3 in amino acids: CAISENRDKDGYTF. The CDR3 DNA is TGTGCCATCAGTGAGAACCGGGACAAAGATGGCTACACCTTC.

The chain joins TRBV7-9 to TRBJ2-3; 8 positions match TRBD1. CDR3 length: 16 amino acids. Germline trimming cut 3 bases from V and 4 bases from J; bases unmatched to any gene: 9. Germline CDR1 is SEHNR and CDR2 is FQNEAQ (reference sequence). As DNA, the CDR3 is TGTGCCAGCAGCTTTTGGACAGGGCCCACCGCAGATACGCAGTATTTT. Translated, it gives CASSFWTGPTADTQYF. The variable domain in full, completed from reference TRBV7-9 and TRBJ2-3, reads DTGVSQNPRHKITKRGQNVTFRCDPISEHNRLYWYRQTLGQGPEFLTYFQNEAQLEKSRLLSDRFSAERPKGSFSTLEIQRTEQGDSAMYLCASSFWTGPTADTQYFGPGTRLTVL.

In its sample, this clone was seen a few times. The gene calls are TRBV7-9 and TRBJ1-1; D might be TRBD1 (5 bases). Germline V gene sequence: CDR1 SEHNR, CDR2 FQNEAQ (reference sequence). The CDR3 runs to 17 residues. The V gene lost 2 bases and the J gene lost 2 bases, with 18 bases spanning the gap. The CDR3 sequence: CASSLISMRQGNTEAFF. In DNA, the CDR3 is TGTGCCAGCAGCTTAATATCAATGCGGCAGGGCAACACTGAAGCTTTCTTT. Combining the CDR3 with reference TRBV7-9 and TRBJ1-1 gives the whole variable domain DTGVSQNPRHKITKRGQNVTFRCDPISEHNRLYWYRQTLGQGPEFLTYFQNEAQLEKSRLLSDRFSAERPKGSFSTLEIQRTEQGDSAMYLCASSLISMRQGNTEAFFGQGTRLTVV.

The rearrangement uses TRBV5-4 and TRBJ1-6; 10 bases are a match to TRBD1. The V gene's germline CDR1 is SGHNT and CDR2 YYREEE (reference sequence). Losses at the gene ends were 4 bases for V and 10 bases for J; bases not matched to a gene: 8. CDR3 length: 15 residues. This CDR3 is CASSGTGTGVSPLHF. In DNA, the CDR3 is TGTGCCAGCAGCGGGACCGGGACAGGGGTCTCACCCCTCCACTTT. Full variable domain (missing parts from reference TRBV5-4 and TRBJ1-6): ETGVTQSPTHLIKTRGQQVTLRCSSQSGHNTVSWYQQALGQGPQFIFQYYREEENGRGNFPPRFSGLQFPNYSSELNVNALELDDSALYLCASSGTGTGVSPLHFGNGTRLTVT.

In its sample, this clone was seen a few times. The chain has TRBV5-4 and TRBJ1-2; TRBD1 matches 11 bases. Germline V lookup: CDR1 SGHNT, CDR2 YYREEE (reference sequence). CDR3 size: 15 residues. The V segment lost 0 bases and the J segment 7 bases; nucleotides outside the gene matches: 5. CDR3 loop: CASSLGGQGAGGYTF. In nucleotides, the CDR3 is TGTGCCAGCAGCTTGGGAGGACAGGGGGCGGGTGGCTACACCTTC. Looking up the rest from reference TRBV5-4 and TRBJ1-2 gives the full variable domain: ETGVTQSPTHLIKTRGQQVTLRCSSQSGHNTVSWYQQALGQGPQFIFQYYREEENGRGNFPPRFSGLQFPNYSSELNVNALELDDSALYLCASSLGGQGAGGYTFGSGTRLTVV.

The V and J genes are TRBV15 and TRBJ1-1; D gene ambiguous. Looked up from germline, CDR1 is LNHNV and CDR2 is YYDKDF (reference sequence). The CDR3 consists of 19 residues. Trimming took off 1 base at V and 0 bases at J, with 21 bases between the two ends. This CDR3 is CATSRASSLTILMNTEAFF. In DNA form, the CDR3 reads TGTGCCACCAGCAGAGCGAGCAGTCTTACTATCCTCATGAACACTGAAGCTTTCTTT.

The V and J genes are TRBV6-1 and TRBJ1-1; tentatively, D is TRBD1 (6 bases). The CDR3 consists of 16 residues. The V end was cut by 6 bases, the J end by 3 bases, with 20 bases between. CDR1 and CDR2 (germline): MNHNS, SASEGT. The DNA for the CDR3 is TGTGCCAGCAGCGAATTCCCAGGGGCTAGGCACACTGAAGCTTTCTTT. Amino acid sequence: CASSEFPGARHTEAFF.

The V call is TRBV9, the J call TRBJ1-1, with D maybe TRBD1 (5 bases). CDR1 is SGDLS and CDR2 is YYNGEE in the germline V gene. This CDR3 contains 13 residues. Trimming removed 2 bases from V and 3 bases from J, with 8 bases in between. DNA for the CDR3: TGTGCCAGCAGCGTGGCGGGGGACACTGAAGCTTTCTTT. Residues: CASSVAGDTEAFF. Variable domain in full (rest from reference TRBV9 and TRBJ1-1): DSGVTQTPKHLITATGQRVTLRCSPRSGDLSVYWYQQSLDQGLQFLIQYYNGEERAKGNILERFSAQQFPDLHSELNLSSLELGDSALYFCASSVAGDTEAFFGQGTRLTVV.